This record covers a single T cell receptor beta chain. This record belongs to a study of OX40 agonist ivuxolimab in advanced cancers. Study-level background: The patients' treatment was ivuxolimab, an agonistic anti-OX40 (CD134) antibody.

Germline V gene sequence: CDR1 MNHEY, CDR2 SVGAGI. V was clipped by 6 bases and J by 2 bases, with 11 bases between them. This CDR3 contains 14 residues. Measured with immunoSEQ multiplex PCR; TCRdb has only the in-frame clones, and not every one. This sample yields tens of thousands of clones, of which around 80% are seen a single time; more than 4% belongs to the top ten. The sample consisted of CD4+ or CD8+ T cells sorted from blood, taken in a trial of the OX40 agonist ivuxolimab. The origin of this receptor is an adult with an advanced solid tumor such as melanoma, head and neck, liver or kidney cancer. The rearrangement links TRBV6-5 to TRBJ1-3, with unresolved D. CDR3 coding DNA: TGTGCCAGCAGCCTACTTTCGACTGGAAACACCATATATTTT. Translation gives CASSLLSTGNTIYF.